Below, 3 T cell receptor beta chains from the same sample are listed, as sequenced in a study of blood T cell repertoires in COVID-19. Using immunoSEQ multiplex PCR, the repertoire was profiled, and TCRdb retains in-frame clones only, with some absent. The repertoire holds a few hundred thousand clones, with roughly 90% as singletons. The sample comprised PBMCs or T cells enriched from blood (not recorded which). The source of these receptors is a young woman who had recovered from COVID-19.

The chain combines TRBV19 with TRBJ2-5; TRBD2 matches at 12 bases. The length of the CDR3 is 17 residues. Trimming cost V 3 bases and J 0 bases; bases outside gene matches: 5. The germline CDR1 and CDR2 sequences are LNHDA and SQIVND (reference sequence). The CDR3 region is CASSIGLAGTHQETQYF. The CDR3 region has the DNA TGTGCCAGTAGTATCGGACTAGCGGGGACACACCAAGAGACCCAGTACTTC.

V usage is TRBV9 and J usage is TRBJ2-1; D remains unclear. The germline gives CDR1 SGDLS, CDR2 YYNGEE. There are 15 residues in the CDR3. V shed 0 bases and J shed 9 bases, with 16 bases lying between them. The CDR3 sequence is CASSVAGPHAPEQFF. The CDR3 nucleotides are TGTGCCAGCAGCGTAGCAGGTCCCCACGCCCCTGAGCAGTTCTTC.

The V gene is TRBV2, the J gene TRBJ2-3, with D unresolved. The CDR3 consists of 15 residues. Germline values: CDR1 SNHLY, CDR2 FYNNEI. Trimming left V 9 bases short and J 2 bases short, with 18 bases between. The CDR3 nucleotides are TGTGCCAGTAGTCCCGTGGCAGGCCACACAGATACGCAGTATTTT. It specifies CASSPVAGHTDTQYF.